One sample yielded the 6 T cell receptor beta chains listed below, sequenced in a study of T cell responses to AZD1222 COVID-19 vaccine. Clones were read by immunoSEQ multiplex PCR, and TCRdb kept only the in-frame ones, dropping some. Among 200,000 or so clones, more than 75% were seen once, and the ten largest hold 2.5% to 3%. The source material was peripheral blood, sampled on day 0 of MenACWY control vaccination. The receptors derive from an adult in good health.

The chain's CDR3 is CATSETNYGYTF. In DNA form, the CDR3 reads TGTGCCACCAGTGAGACTAACTATGGCTACACCTTC. This rearrangement joins TRBV24-1 to TRBJ1-2; D remains unclear. The V gene lost 4 bases and the J gene lost 0 bases, with 2 bases spanning the gap. CDR1 and CDR2 (germline): KGHDR, SFDVKD. The CDR3 is 12 amino acids.

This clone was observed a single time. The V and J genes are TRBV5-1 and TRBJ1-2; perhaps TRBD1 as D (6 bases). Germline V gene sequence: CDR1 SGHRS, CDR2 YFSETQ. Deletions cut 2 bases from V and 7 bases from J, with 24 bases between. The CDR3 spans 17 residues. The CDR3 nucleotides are TGCGCCAGCAGCTTTACGCCCCCGGCACAGGGAAAGGGTGGCTACACCTTC. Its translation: CASSFTPPAQGKGGYTF.

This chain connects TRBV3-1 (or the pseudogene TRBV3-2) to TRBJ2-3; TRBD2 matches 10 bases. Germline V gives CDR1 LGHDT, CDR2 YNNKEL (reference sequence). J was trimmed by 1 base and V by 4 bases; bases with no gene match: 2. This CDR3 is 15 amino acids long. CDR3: CASSPLAGGTDTQYF. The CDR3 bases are TGTGCCAGCAGCCCCCTAGCGGGGGGCACAGATACGCAGTATTTT.

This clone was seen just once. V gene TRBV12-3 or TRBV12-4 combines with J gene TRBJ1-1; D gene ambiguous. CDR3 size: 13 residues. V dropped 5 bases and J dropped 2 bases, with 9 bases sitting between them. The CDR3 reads CASSPYSNTEAFF. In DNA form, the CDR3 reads TGTGCCAGCAGTCCCTACAGTAACACTGAAGCTTTCTTT.

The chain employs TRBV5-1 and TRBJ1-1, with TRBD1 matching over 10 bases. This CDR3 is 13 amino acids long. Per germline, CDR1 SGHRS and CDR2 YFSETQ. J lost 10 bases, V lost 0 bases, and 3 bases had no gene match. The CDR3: CASSLEGTGAAFF. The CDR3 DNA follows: TGCGCCAGCAGCTTGGAGGGGACAGGGGCAGCTTTCTTT. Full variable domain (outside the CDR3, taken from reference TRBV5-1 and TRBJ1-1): KAGVTQTPRYLIKTRGQQVTLSCSPISGHRSVSWYQQTPGQGLQFLFEYFSETQRNKGNFPGRFSGRQFSNSRSEMNVSTLELGDSALYLCASSLEGTGAAFFGQGTRLTVV.

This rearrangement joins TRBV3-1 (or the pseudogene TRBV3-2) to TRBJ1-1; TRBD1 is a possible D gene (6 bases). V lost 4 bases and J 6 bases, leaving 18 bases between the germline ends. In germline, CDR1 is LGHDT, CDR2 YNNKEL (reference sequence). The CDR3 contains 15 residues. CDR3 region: CASSLRGQNRAEAFF. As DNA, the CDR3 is TGTGCCAGCAGCCTGCGAGGGCAAAACAGGGCTGAAGCTTTCTTT.